This passage covers 21 T cell receptor beta chains from one sample sequenced in a study of shared clonotypes between healthy human individuals. TCRdb's table, derived via immunoSEQ multiplex PCR, lists solely in-frame clones and lacks some. Among roughly 76,000 clones listed, under 65% were seen once. The specimen was memory CD8+ T cells sorted from blood. Subset defined: CD45RO+ cells pooled with CCR7-negative TemRA cells. The receptor source for this set is a man aged 25 to 40 in good health.

V usage is TRBV15 and J usage is TRBJ2-7; D may be TRBD1 (6 bases). V was trimmed by 4 bases and J by 5 bases, leaving 21 bases between them. CDR1 LNHNV and CDR2 YYDKDF come from the germline V gene (reference sequence). This CDR3 contains 16 residues. As DNA, the CDR3 is TGTGCCACCAGCAAAGAACGAGGGGGTTTCAGGAACGAGCAGTACTTC. It encodes CATSKERGGFRNEQYF.

The chain employs TRBV5-6 and TRBJ2-7; D gene uncertain. This CDR3 comprises 14 residues. Germline lookup yields CDR1 SGHDT and CDR2 YYEEEE. V was trimmed by 0 bases and J by 2 bases, leaving 9 bases between them. The CDR3 DNA follows: TGTGCCAGCAGCTTGGGAGGAGATACCTACGAGCAGTACTTC. It translates to CASSLGGDTYEQYF.

Remarks on this clone: One junction end does not reproduce the germline sequence, and a read error may be involved. The rearrangement joins TRBV7-7 to TRBJ2-5; tentatively, D is TRBD2 (6 bases). The germline V gene encodes CDR1 SSHAT and CDR2 FNYEAQ (reference sequence). The CDR3 length is 15 residues. CDR3 residues: CASSLVGGMTATQYF. Here the CDR3 DNA reads TGTGCTAGCAGCTTAGTCGGCGGGATGACAGCGACCCAGTACTTC.

This rearrangement joins TRBV6-4 to TRBJ2-7; D may be TRBD1 or TRBD2 (7 bases each). The CDR3 contains 15 residues. CDR1 is MRHNA and CDR2 is SNTAGT in the germline V gene. Trimming cost V 3 bases and J 2 bases, with 14 bases left between them. The CDR3 loop reads CASSEEGGGAYEQYF. For the CDR3, the DNA is TGTGCCAGCAGTGAAGAGGGAGGGGGCGCCTACGAGCAGTACTTC.

This clone was detected only a few times. The chain is built from TRBV7-9 and TRBJ1-2; TRBD1 aligns across 8 bases. The CDR3 has 15 residues. Trimming at V came to 4 bases and at J to 0 bases, leaving 4 bases not matched to a gene. CDR1 and CDR2 (germline): SEHNR, FQNEAQ (reference sequence). CDR3 sequence (DNA): TGTGCCAGCAGCTCCAACAGGGGGACTAACTATGGCTACACCTTC. The encoded protein is CASSSNRGTNYGYTF.

J is TRBJ2-5 and V is TRBV5-1; 12 nucleotides align to TRBD2. Trimming at V came to 4 bases and at J to 5 bases, leaving 6 bases not matched to a gene. In germline, CDR1 is SGHRS, CDR2 YFSETQ. This CDR3 spans 15 amino acids. The CDR3 loop reads CASSPGLAGLETQYF. DNA of the CDR3: TGCGCCAGCAGCCCGGGACTAGCGGGCTTGGAGACCCAGTACTTC.

Only a few counts were recorded for this clone. CDR3 DNA sequence: TGTGCCAGCCACCACCTCTGGCGGGAGGATTCCTACAATGAGCAGTTCTTC. Translated, it gives CASHHLWREDSYNEQFF. V and J are TRBV7-8 and TRBJ2-1; 8 bases line up with TRBD2. Germline trimming cut 8 bases from V and 1 base from J; bases unmatched to any gene: 13. CDR1 is SGHVS and CDR2 is FQNEAQ in the germline V gene. The CDR3 runs 17 residues.

The chain combines TRBV11-1 with TRBJ2-7; TRBD1 aligns across 8 bases. V shed 0 bases, J shed 0 bases, and the junction held 1 base outside the gene matches. CDR1 SGHAT and CDR2 FQDESV come from the germline V gene (reference sequence). The CDR3 runs to 15 residues. As DNA, the CDR3 is TGTGCCAGCAGCTTAGCCGACAGGGGCTCCTACGAGCAGTACTTC. Translation gives CASSLADRGSYEQYF.

The chain employs TRBV29-1 and TRBJ2-1; either TRBD1 or TRBD2 may fit D (5 bases each). V gave up 5 bases and J gave up 7 bases, with 12 bases separating them. Germline loops: CDR1 SQVTM, CDR2 ANQGSEA. CDR3 length: 12 residues. The CDR3 region is CSVNRDGNEQFF. Written as DNA, the CDR3 is TGCAGCGTTAACCGGGACGGGAATGAGCAGTTCTTC.

This chain connects TRBV6-6 to TRBJ2-7, with TRBD1 matching 9 bases. With 0 bases clipped from V and 7 bases from J, the junction kept 10 bases outside the gene matches. The germline V gene has CDR1 MNHNY and CDR2 SVGAGI (reference sequence). The CDR3 loop spans 16 amino acids. The CDR3 here is CASSYSREQGAGEQYF. As DNA, the CDR3 is TGTGCCAGCAGTTACTCGAGAGAACAGGGGGCGGGAGAGCAGTACTTC.

The V and J genes are TRBV7-2 and TRBJ1-1, with TRBD1 as a possible D gene (6 bases). V gave up 6 bases and J gave up 3 bases, with 17 bases separating them. The V gene's germline CDR1 is SGHTA and CDR2 FQGNSA. This CDR3 comprises 15 residues. CDR3 nucleotides: TGTGCCAGCAGGCGTAGGGGGGAAGTATACACTGAAGCTTTCTTT. Its translation is CASRRRGEVYTEAFF.

This rearrangement joins TRBV29-1 to TRBJ2-7, with TRBD1 matching 10 bases. With 1 base clipped from V and 6 bases from J, the junction kept 6 bases outside the gene matches. CDR3 length: 14 amino acids. Germline V gene lookup returns CDR1 SQVTM and CDR2 ANQGSEA. Written as DNA, the CDR3 is TGCAGCGTTGAAGCCGGGACAGGGGCCGCCGAGCAGTACTTC. Residues: CSVEAGTGAAEQYF.

The chain uses TRBV28 and TRBJ1-1; the D gene is possibly TRBD1 (6 bases). This CDR3 is built from 14 residues. V gave up 9 bases and J gave up 10 bases, with 24 bases separating them. Germline-derived CDR1 and CDR2 are MDHEN and SYDVKM. Written as DNA, the CDR3 is TGTGCCAGTCTAGCTGCCGGGGGCGGGTCAGGAGCTTTCTTT. This encodes CASLAAGGGSGAFF.

The chain carries TRBV5-3 and TRBJ2-7; TRBD2 might be the D (6 bases). TRBV5-3 counts as an open reading frame of uncertain function. Trimming left V 1 base short and J 4 bases short, with 30 bases between. The CDR3 extends over 20 amino acids. The CDR3 reads CARSLFVPFRASEFSYEQYF. Written as DNA, the CDR3 is TGTGCCAGAAGCTTGTTTGTCCCTTTTCGGGCTAGCGAGTTTTCTTACGAGCAGTACTTC.

The chain links TRBV5-6 to TRBJ1-1; no reliable D call. Germline CDR1 reads SGHDT; CDR2 reads YYEEEE. The CDR3 sequence is 14 residues long. Trimming shortened V by 0 bases and J by 1 base, and 7 bases separated the two germline ends. The CDR3 loop is CASSLDNSNTEAFF. The CDR3 coding sequence is TGTGCCAGCAGCTTGGACAACTCGAACACTGAAGCTTTCTTT.

The rearrangement joins TRBV5-6 to TRBJ2-7, with a weak D call TRBD1 (6 bases). The CDR3 is 15 amino acids. V dropped 1 base and J dropped 3 bases, with 14 bases sitting between them. Germline V gene lookup returns CDR1 SGHDT and CDR2 YYEEEE. DNA of the CDR3: TGTGCCAGCAGCTTGCAGGCAGGGGTTTTCTACGAGCAGTACTTC. Protein: CASSLQAGVFYEQYF.

The V and J genes are TRBV25-1 and TRBJ1-1, with D tentatively TRBD1 (6 bases). With 1 base removed from V and 4 bases from J, the gap between germline ends came to 10 bases. There are 14 residues in the CDR3. Germline assignment: CDR1 MGHDK and CDR2 SYGVNS. CDR3 nucleotides: TGTGCCAGCAGTGAATTTGAAGGGGGCACTGAAGCTTTCTTT. Translated: CASSEFEGGTEAFF.

The chain couples TRBV5-1 to TRBJ2-1; D may be TRBD2 (6 bases). Trimming left V 2 bases short and J 10 bases short, with 19 bases between. The germline V gene has CDR1 SGHRS and CDR2 YFSETQ. The CDR3 sequence is 15 residues long. The DNA for the CDR3 is TGCGCCAGCAGCTTTGCTGCCGGGAGTGCCAAGGAGCAGTTCTTC. This translates into CASSFAAGSAKEQFF.

The V gene is TRBV9, the J gene TRBJ1-1; 8 nucleotides align to TRBD1. Trimming at V came to 4 bases and at J to 1 base, leaving 12 bases not matched to a gene. Germline V lookup: CDR1 SGDLS, CDR2 YYNGEE. The CDR3 runs to 17 residues. The CDR3 spells CASSSTGAPATNTEAFF. CDR3 in DNA: TGTGCCAGCAGCTCGACAGGGGCCCCGGCCACGAACACTGAAGCTTTCTTT.

The chain joins TRBV7-8 to TRBJ2-1; D unresolved. Germline V gene lookup returns CDR1 SGHVS and CDR2 FQNEAQ. The germline V and J ends were trimmed by 1 base and 9 bases, with 4 bases remaining between them. The CDR3 consists of 11 residues. In DNA form, the CDR3 reads TGTGCCAGCAGCTTAGTTGGTGAGCAGTTCTTC. As protein: CASSLVGEQFF. The full variable domain, its missing parts supplied by reference TRBV7-8 and TRBJ2-1, is GAGVSQSPRYKVAKRGQDVALRCDPISGHVSLFWYQQALGQGPEFLTYFQNEAQLDKSGLPSDRFFAERPEGSVSTLKIQRTQQEDSAVYLCASSLVGEQFFGPGTRLTVL.

This clone was counted once. The rearrangement links TRBV19 to TRBJ2-1; TRBD2 might be the D (5 bases). Per germline, CDR1 LNHDA and CDR2 SQIVND (reference sequence). This CDR3 has 16 amino acids. Trimming took off 1 base at V and 3 bases at J, with 13 bases between the two ends. DNA for the CDR3: TGTGCCAGTAGTATAGGAGGGCCGGAGCTCTACAATGAGCAGTTCTTC. Translation: CASSIGGPELYNEQFF.